This TCR beta chain is drawn from a study of control samples from healthy donors and cancer patients. The CDR3 loop spans 15 amino acids. The germline V gene encodes CDR1 MNHNY and CDR2 SVGAGI (reference sequence). V was pared by 2 bases and J by 3 bases, with 6 bases of the junction left unmatched. Method: immunoSEQ multiplex PCR; TCRdb's copy keeps in-frame clones and lacks some. The sample carries roughly 180,000 clones, around 93% recorded once. The clonotype was recovered from a woman aged 60 to 75 in good health. The chain joins TRBV6-6 to TRBJ2-7; 8 nucleotides match TRBD2. The sample consisted of blood. The CDR3 spells CASSYPAGVVYEQYF. As DNA, the CDR3 is TGTGCCAGCAGTTACCCAGCGGGGGTGGTCTACGAGCAGTACTTC.